Presented here are 9 T cell receptor beta chains from one specimen sequenced in a study of T cell changes during pregnancy in multiple sclerosis. Clones were sequenced by immunoSEQ multiplex PCR, and TCRdb holds only the in-frame ones, with some missing. The data contain 50,000 or so clones, 85% to 95% of them singletons. Sequenced here: CD4+ T cells from peripheral blood mononuclear cells, sampled in the third trimester of pregnancy. The receptors come from a female donor with multiple sclerosis, enrolled in a pregnancy study.

This clone showed up just a few times. The chain uses TRBV4-2 and TRBJ2-7; 11 nucleotides match TRBD1. V shed 0 bases, J shed 0 bases, and the junction held 4 bases outside the gene matches. This CDR3 has 17 amino acids. Germline CDR1 is LGHNA and CDR2 is YNFKEQ. CDR3: CASSQDVGTGGSYEQYF. CDR3 sequence (DNA): TGTGCCAGCAGCCAAGATGTGGGGACAGGGGGCTCCTACGAGCAGTACTTC.

The chain uses TRBV5-1 and TRBJ2-5, with 14 positions matching TRBD2. The germline V gene has CDR1 SGHRS and CDR2 YFSETQ. CDR3 size: 16 residues. After removal of 0 bases from V and 5 bases from J, the junction contained 3 bases not matched to a gene. The CDR3 coding sequence is TGCGCCAGCAGCTTGGCCGGGACTAGCGGGAGTGAGACCCAGTACTTC. This sequence encodes CASSLAGTSGSETQYF.

The chain is built from TRBV2 and TRBJ1-1; D is perhaps TRBD1 (5 bases). The CDR3 sequence is 13 residues long. V was cut by 4 bases and J by 11 bases, with 17 bases left in between. Germline lookup yields CDR1 SNHLY and CDR2 FYNNEI. CDR3: CASSVVLRGGAFF. In DNA form, the CDR3 reads TGTGCCAGCAGTGTTGTTTTGAGGGGAGGGGCTTTCTTT.

The chain combines TRBV27 with TRBJ2-1, with 9 positions matching TRBD2. Germline V gene sequence: CDR1 MNHEY, CDR2 SMNVEV (reference sequence). This CDR3 is built from 17 residues. V was clipped by 2 bases and J by 7 bases; unmatched bases: 12. The CDR3 reads CASSLKPAGGPRNEQFF. CDR3 nucleotide sequence: TGTGCCAGCAGTTTAAAGCCTGCGGGAGGGCCGAGGAATGAGCAGTTCTTC.

DNA for the CDR3: TGTGCCAGCAGTTACGGGGGGGGAGAGCGGGTGTTTTTT. This encodes CASSYGGGERVFF. This chain connects TRBV6-6 to TRBJ1-4; maybe TRBD1 (5 bases). Germline V CDR1 and CDR2: MNHNY, SVGAGI (reference sequence). With 2 bases removed from V and 15 bases from J, the gap between germline ends came to 16 bases. The CDR3 totals 13 residues.

The chain is built from TRBV19 and TRBJ2-2; 7 positions match TRBD2. This CDR3 comprises 15 residues. Per germline, CDR1 LNHDA and CDR2 SQIVND (reference sequence). J was trimmed by 5 bases and V by 4 bases; bases with no gene match: 7. Written as DNA, the CDR3 is TGTGCCAGTAGTACCCGGGGGGAGGGGACCGGGGAGCTGTTTTTT. This sequence encodes CASSTRGEGTGELFF.

V usage is TRBV9 and J usage is TRBJ2-7; 7 positions agree with TRBD2. The V gene end was trimmed by 4 bases and the J gene end by 0 bases; junction bases not matched to a gene: 7. CDR1 and CDR2 (germline): SGDLS, YYNGEE. The CDR3 runs 15 residues. This CDR3 reads CASSREGGFSYEQYF. CDR3 nucleotides: TGTGCCAGCAGCAGGGAGGGCGGCTTCTCCTACGAGCAGTACTTC.

The chain has TRBV5-1 and TRBJ1-2; the D is unclear. Germline CDR1 SGHRS, CDR2 YFSETQ. The V gene lost 0 bases and the J gene lost 4 bases, with 7 bases spanning the gap. The CDR3 sequence is 13 residues long. CDR3 loop: CASSLEQSYGYTF. CDR3 coding DNA: TGCGCCAGCAGCTTGGAACAGAGCTATGGCTACACCTTC.

The chain recombines TRBV7-3 with TRBJ1-1; tentatively, D is TRBD1 (5 bases). Trimming pared 5 bases from V and 6 bases from J, leaving 10 bases between. Germline V gene sequence: CDR1 SGHTA, CDR2 FQGTGA. CDR3 size: 12 residues. The CDR3 DNA reads TGTGCCAGCAGCCATGGGGGGGCTGAAGCTTTCTTT. Protein: CASSHGGAEAFF.